These 13 T cell receptor beta chains came from one sample sequenced in a study of blood T cell repertoires in COVID-19. Sequencing used immunoSEQ multiplex PCR; TCRdb keeps in-frame clones, though not all of them. The sample has a few hundred thousand clones; 81% are singletons. Material for sequencing was peripheral blood. The receptors stem from a human donor with acute or convalescent COVID-19. The donor label of this sample is uncertain.

The chain couples TRBV3-1 (or the pseudogene TRBV3-2) to TRBJ1-1; 8 nucleotides line up with TRBD1. CDR1 is LGHDT, CDR2 YNNKEL, per germline (reference sequence). Germline trimming cut 4 bases from V and 0 bases from J; bases unmatched to any gene: 4. The CDR3 runs 15 residues. The CDR3 DNA reads TGTGCCAGCAGCCCAGGACAGGGCATGAACACTGAAGCTTTCTTT. Protein: CASSPGQGMNTEAFF.

Of note for this clone: Other DNA sequences in this specimen translate into the identical CDR3. The gene calls are TRBV28 and TRBJ1-2; 9 positions agree with TRBD1. Germline CDR1 and CDR2: MDHEN and SYDVKM. The ends lost 4 bases at V and 3 bases at J; junction bases unmatched: 6. The CDR3 contains 15 residues. The CDR3: CASSWGQGRDYGYTF. The DNA for the CDR3 is TGTGCCAGCAGTTGGGGACAGGGACGGGACTATGGCTACACCTTC.

This chain connects TRBV6-1 to TRBJ2-1, with D uncertain. The CDR3 consists of 17 residues. Germline V gene data show CDR1 as MNHNS and CDR2 as SASEGT. Trimming shortened V by 2 bases and J by 1 base, and 15 bases separated the two germline ends. The CDR3 region has the DNA TGTGCCAGCAGTGAAACCCCCCCCAGGCTGTCCTACAATGAGCAGTTCTTC. It codes for CASSETPPRLSYNEQFF.

This chain joins TRBV5-1 and TRBJ2-7, with D possibly being TRBD1 (6 bases). Between the trimmed V and J ends, which lost 0 bases and 0 bases, there was a span of 10 bases. The germline V gene encodes CDR1 SGHRS and CDR2 YFSETQ. CDR3 length equals 15 residues. CDR3 nucleotides: TGCGCCAGCAGCTTGGTGCCAGGGGCCTCCTACGAGCAGTACTTC. Its translation is CASSLVPGASYEQYF. Full variable domain (remainder filled in from reference TRBV5-1 and TRBJ2-7): KAGVTQTPRYLIKTRGQQVTLSCSPISGHRSVSWYQQTPGQGLQFLFEYFSETQRNKGNFPGRFSGRQFSNSRSEMNVSTLELGDSALYLCASSLVPGASYEQYFGPGTRLTVT.

V and J are TRBV7-8 and TRBJ1-2; 11 nucleotides match TRBD1. The germline V gene encodes CDR1 SGHVS and CDR2 FQNEAQ. J was trimmed by 4 bases and V by 1 base; bases with no gene match: 5. The CDR3 sequence is 16 residues long. The CDR3 DNA is TGTGCCAGCAGCTTAGTGAGGGACAGGGGGTCCTATGGCTACACCTTC. This encodes CASSLVRDRGSYGYTF.

This clone has only one observation. V usage is TRBV6-1 and J usage is TRBJ2-6; 8 bases are shared with TRBD1. There are 19 residues in the CDR3. V lost 2 bases and J lost 7; bases outside the gene matches: 16. Germline V gives CDR1 MNHNS, CDR2 SASEGT. The CDR3 nucleotides read TGTGCCAGCAGTGAACCGCGTCAGGGGGCCCAGTTTGGCGCCAACGTCCTGACTTTC. Its protein product is CASSEPRQGAQFGANVLTF.

This sequence joins TRBV5-1 and TRBJ1-3; 10 bases match TRBD1. The CDR3 is 18 residues long. CDR1 and CDR2 from the germline V gene are SGHRS and YFSETQ. V dropped 5 bases and J dropped 0; count of bases not matched to a gene: 11. The CDR3, as DNA: TGCGCCAGCAGTTGGACAGGGGGAAGGGGCTCCTCTGGAAACACCATATATTTT. It codes for CASSWTGGRGSSGNTIYF.

This chain connects TRBV28 to TRBJ1-5; D gene unclear. V gave up 6 bases and J gave up 0 bases, with 18 bases separating them. CDR3 length equals 17 residues. Germline loops: CDR1 MDHEN, CDR2 SYDVKM. The CDR3 DNA reads as TGTGCCAGCAGGTCTGCTGAGGGAAAATATAGCAATCAGCCCCAGCATTTT. Translation: CASRSAEGKYSNQPQHF.

This clone was counted between two and nine times. The chain joins TRBV5-6 to TRBJ1-4; TRBD1 matches at 8 bases. J lost 5 bases, V lost 1 base, and 4 bases had no gene match. Looked up from germline, CDR1 is SGHDT and CDR2 is YYEEEE. The CDR3 is 15 amino acids. This CDR3 reads CASSLRQGANEKLFF. The CDR3 DNA reads as TGTGCCAGCAGCTTGAGGCAGGGGGCGAATGAAAAACTGTTTTTT.

This sequence joins TRBV25-1 and TRBJ2-7, with D unclear. Germline V gene sequence: CDR1 MGHDK, CDR2 SYGVNS. Trimming shortened V by 0 bases and J by 6 bases, and 3 bases separated the two germline ends. This CDR3 spans 11 amino acids. The CDR3 region is CASSEYREQYF. DNA of the CDR3: TGTGCCAGCAGTGAATATCGCGAGCAGTACTTC.

This clone was observed a handful of times. V and J are TRBV7-9 and TRBJ1-1; maybe TRBD1 (5 bases). This CDR3 is 15 amino acids long. Germline CDR1 is SEHNR and CDR2 is FQNEAQ (reference sequence). Trimming pared 3 bases from V and 5 bases from J, leaving 16 bases between. The CDR3 region is CASSFLETAGTEAFF. DNA of the CDR3: TGTGCCAGCAGCTTCCTCGAGACAGCGGGAACTGAAGCTTTCTTT. The whole variable domain, remainder taken from reference TRBV7-9 and TRBJ1-1, is DTGVSQNPRHKITKRGQNVTFRCDPISEHNRLYWYRQTLGQGPEFLTYFQNEAQLEKSRLLSDRFSAERPKGSFSTLEIQRTEQGDSAMYLCASSFLETAGTEAFFGQGTRLTVV.

The chain combines TRBV5-1 with TRBJ2-7; perhaps TRBD2 as D (5 bases). The CDR3 extends over 14 amino acids. CDR1 and CDR2 (germline): SGHRS, YFSETQ. Trimming removed 0 bases at V and 0 bases at J, with 7 bases between. The CDR3 bases are TGCGCCAGCAGCTTGGTAGGGAGCTCCTACGAGCAGTACTTC. This sequence encodes CASSLVGSSYEQYF. The variable domain in full, completed from reference TRBV5-1 and TRBJ2-7, reads KAGVTQTPRYLIKTRGQQVTLSCSPISGHRSVSWYQQTPGQGLQFLFEYFSETQRNKGNFPGRFSGRQFSNSRSEMNVSTLELGDSALYLCASSLVGSSYEQYFGPGTRLTVT.

The chain combines TRBV7-6 with TRBJ2-1, with a possible D match to TRBD1 (6 bases). Trimming cost V 5 bases and J 0 bases, with 14 bases left between them. The CDR3 sequence is 16 residues long. Per the germline V gene, CDR1 is SGHVS and CDR2 is FNYEAQ. The CDR3 DNA reads TGTGCCAGCAGCCCCTCAACAGGGCCCTCCTACAATGAGCAGTTCTTC. It specifies CASSPSTGPSYNEQFF.